A selection of T cell receptor beta chains follows, all from one sample in a study of shared clonotypes between healthy human individuals. The assay was immunoSEQ multiplex PCR, and TCRdb's table has in-frame clones only and misses some. Among 2 million to 2.5 million clones listed, 95% were seen once. Sequencing was carried out using naive CD4+ T cells sorted from blood. Every receptor here comes from a man aged 18 to 30 in good health. Both conserved end residues are part of each CDR3. Each record gives: D gene, J gene, V gene, clone size, CDR3 DNA, CDR3 protein. D genes are given only for firm matches. The size entry is marked missing in some rows and otherwise reads once, few, many or a size class.

d_call: .
j_call: TRBJ2-6
v_call: TRBV2
clone_size: .
cdr3_nt: TGTGCCAGCAGTGAAGCCGGATCTGGGGCCAACGTCCTGACTTTC
cdr3_aa: CASSEAGSGANVLTF

d_call: .
j_call: TRBJ1-2
v_call: TRBV28
clone_size: .
cdr3_nt: TGTGCCAGCAGCCTCGGGGCGGGCTTCTATGGCTACACCTTC
cdr3_aa: CASSLGAGFYGYTF

d_call: .
j_call: TRBJ1-2
v_call: TRBV25-1
clone_size: once
cdr3_nt: TGTGCCAGCGGGGGAATCTATGGCTACACCTTC
cdr3_aa: CASGGIYGYTF

d_call: .
j_call: TRBJ1-3
v_call: TRBV10-3
clone_size: .
cdr3_nt: TGTGCCATCAGTGAGTCCGGGAGCTCTGGAAACACCATATATTTT
cdr3_aa: CAISESGSSGNTIYF

d_call: .
j_call: TRBJ2-7
v_call: TRBV7-9
clone_size: .
cdr3_nt: TGTGCCAGCACCCGAGGTCAGGTGGAGTACTTC
cdr3_aa: CASTRGQVEYF

d_call: .
j_call: TRBJ1-2
v_call: TRBV11-2
clone_size: once
cdr3_nt: TGTGCCAGCAGCTCCGATCCCTATGGCTACACCTTC
cdr3_aa: CASSSDPYGYTF

d_call: TRBD2
j_call: TRBJ2-1
v_call: TRBV6-1
clone_size: .
cdr3_nt: TGTGCCAGCAGTGCGCCTAGCGGGGGGGCAGGTGAGCAGTTCTTC
cdr3_aa: CASSAPSGGAGEQFF

d_call: TRBD2
j_call: TRBJ2-5
v_call: TRBV5-4
clone_size: .
cdr3_nt: TGTGCCAGCAGCTTGAATATCGGGGGGGCCCGGGAGACCCAGTACTTC
cdr3_aa: CASSLNIGGARETQYF

d_call: TRBD1
j_call: TRBJ1-4
v_call: TRBV2
clone_size: .
cdr3_nt: TGTGCCAGCAGGGGACAGAAGTTTTTTTTT
cdr3_aa: CASRGQKFFF

d_call: .
j_call: TRBJ1-1
v_call: TRBV9
clone_size: .
cdr3_nt: TGTGCCAGCAGCGTAGAATGGATTCCTGACACTGAAGCTTTCTTT
cdr3_aa: CASSVEWIPDTEAFF